The sequence of this TCR beta chain was determined in a study of identical twins. The germline gives CDR1 SGHNT, CDR2 YENEEA. CDR3 size: 18 residues. V was shortened by 0 bases and J by 3 bases, with 18 bases between the two germline ends. A universal primer site arose from template switching, and cDNA bore unique molecular identifiers. TCRdb used MiXCR to reprocess the 5' RACE reads, holding one entry per CDR3 protein. The sample contains around 370,000 distinct CDR3 sequences, about 9% of which appear only once. Study-wide findings and caveats: Among out-of-frame alpha sequences shared by twins, low generation probability occurred in excess.

Turning to this clonotype: What it binds is not known.

Source material: naive T cells sorted from blood. V gene TRBV11-3 combines with J gene TRBJ2-1; the D gene is possibly TRBD1 (5 bases). The source of this sequence is a woman in her 50s in good health. DNA for the CDR3: TGTGCCAGCAGCTTAGATGGGGCACTCTCTTTCGGCTACAATGAGCAGTTCTTC. Protein: CASSLDGALSFGYNEQFF.